These T cell receptor beta chains were read from a single sample in a study of blood T cells in healthy people across ages. MiXCR was run by TCRdb on the 5' RACE reads, yielding one entry per CDR3 protein. The sample has about 1,500,000 distinct CDR3 sequences; about 43% are singletons. The sample consisted of blood. The receptors come from a woman between 18 and 29 years old in good health. Each CDR3 is given with its conserved first and last residue. Each record gives: J gene, D gene, clone size, V gene, CDR3 protein, CDR3 DNA. A D gene is named only where the DNA matches it firmly. A row's size may be missing; if present it is once, few, many or a size class.

J gene: TRBJ2-3
D gene: TRBD2
clone size: .
V gene: TRBV2
CDR3 protein: CASSTGGSSTDTQYF
CDR3 DNA: TGTGCCAGTTCCACGGGGGGGTCTAGCACAGATACGCAGTATTTT

J gene: TRBJ2-1
D gene: .
clone size: .
V gene: TRBV6-1
CDR3 protein: CASTRTSYNEQFF
CDR3 DNA: TGTGCCAGCACCCGCACGAGTTACAATGAGCAGTTCTTC

J gene: TRBJ2-1
D gene: TRBD1
clone size: few
V gene: TRBV6-5
CDR3 protein: CASSYPGTGSLNEQFF
CDR3 DNA: TGTGCCAGCAGTTACCCCGGGACAGGGAGTCTCAATGAGCAGTTCTTC

J gene: TRBJ2-1
D gene: .
clone size: .
V gene: TRBV28
CDR3 protein: CASSFGWAGGANEQFF
CDR3 DNA: TGTGCCAGCAGTTTTGGATGGGCGGGTGGGGCTAATGAGCAGTTCTTC

J gene: TRBJ2-7
D gene: .
clone size: once
V gene: TRBV19
CDR3 protein: CASSVQGTQVYEQYF
CDR3 DNA: TGTGCCAGTAGTGTGCAGGGTACCCAAGTCTACGAGCAGTACTTC

J gene: TRBJ1-2
D gene: TRBD1
clone size: few
V gene: TRBV27
CDR3 protein: CASSSLGQGAALGYTF
CDR3 DNA: TGTGCCAGCAGCTCCCTAGGACAGGGGGCCGCTCTTGGCTACACCTTC

J gene: TRBJ2-7
D gene: .
clone size: .
V gene: TRBV20-1
CDR3 protein: CSARHPTRTSYEQYF
CDR3 DNA: TGCAGTGCTAGACATCCCACGAGAACCTCCTACGAGCAGTACTTC

J gene: TRBJ2-5
D gene: TRBD1
clone size: .
V gene: TRBV5-1
CDR3 protein: CASSSDRAHQETQYF
CDR3 DNA: TGCGCCAGCAGCTCAGACAGGGCTCACCAAGAGACCCAGTACTTC

J gene: TRBJ2-7
D gene: .
clone size: .
V gene: TRBV11-2
CDR3 protein: CASSLELSEQYF
CDR3 DNA: TGTGCCAGCAGCTTAGAACTCAGCGAGCAGTACTTC

J gene: TRBJ2-1
D gene: TRBD2
clone size: .
V gene: TRBV18
CDR3 protein: CASSRATGAGGPDEQFF
CDR3 DNA: TGTGCCAGCTCCCGGGCCACTGGCGCGGGAGGGCCTGATGAGCAGTTCTTC

J gene: TRBJ2-1
D gene: .
clone size: .
V gene: TRBV6-6
CDR3 protein: CASSYSPGDEQFF
CDR3 DNA: TGTGCCAGCAGTTACTCCCCCGGGGATGAGCAGTTCTTC

J gene: TRBJ1-1
D gene: TRBD1
clone size: .
V gene: TRBV5-6
CDR3 protein: CASSYLDRGTTEAFF
CDR3 DNA: TGTGCCAGCAGCTACTTGGACAGGGGCACCACTGAAGCTTTCTTT

J gene: TRBJ2-7
D gene: .
clone size: few
V gene: TRBV9
CDR3 protein: CASWAGHEQYF
CDR3 DNA: TGTGCCAGCTGGGCGGGGCATGAGCAGTACTTC

J gene: TRBJ1-1
D gene: .
clone size: .
V gene: TRBV27
CDR3 protein: CASSRAGTNTEAFF
CDR3 DNA: TGTGCCAGCAGCCGGGCCGGAACTAACACTGAAGCTTTCTTT

J gene: TRBJ1-5
D gene: .
clone size: .
V gene: TRBV20-1
CDR3 protein: CSASDGQNNQPQHF
CDR3 DNA: TGCAGTGCTAGCGACGGACAGAACAATCAGCCCCAGCATTTT

J gene: TRBJ1-2
D gene: .
clone size: few
V gene: TRBV7-2
CDR3 protein: CASSSRWGGYTF
CDR3 DNA: TGTGCCAGCAGCTCGCGATGGGGCGGCTACACCTTC

J gene: TRBJ2-5
D gene: TRBD1
clone size: .
V gene: TRBV7-6
CDR3 protein: CASSPTADRVETQYF
CDR3 DNA: TGTGCCAGCAGCCCAACCGCCGACAGGGTCGAGACCCAGTACTTC

J gene: TRBJ1-6
D gene: .
clone size: .
V gene: TRBV7-9
CDR3 protein: CASGGENNSPLHF
CDR3 DNA: TGTGCCAGCGGGGGGGAGAATAATTCACCCCTCCACTTT

J gene: TRBJ1-2
D gene: .
clone size: .
V gene: TRBV12-3/TRBV12-4
CDR3 protein: CASSYYPPARYGYTF
CDR3 DNA: TGTGCCAGCAGTTATTACCCACCTGCACGGTATGGCTACACCTTC

J gene: TRBJ2-1
D gene: TRBD2
clone size: .
V gene: TRBV7-8
CDR3 protein: CASSFQRGGNNEQFF
CDR3 DNA: TGTGCCAGCAGCTTCCAGCGGGGGGGCAACAATGAGCAGTTCTTC

J gene: TRBJ2-1
D gene: TRBD1
clone size: .
V gene: TRBV6-1
CDR3 protein: CASSGGDRTTSNEQFF
CDR3 DNA: TGTGCCAGCAGTGGGGGGGACAGGACCACTTCCAATGAGCAGTTCTTC

J gene: TRBJ2-5
D gene: .
clone size: .
V gene: TRBV10-3
CDR3 protein: CAISGDGPGETQYF
CDR3 DNA: TGTGCCATCAGTGGGGACGGTCCCGGCGAGACCCAGTACTTC

J gene: TRBJ2-5
D gene: .
clone size: .
V gene: TRBV20-1
CDR3 protein: CSAGDSIGEQYF
CDR3 DNA: TGCAGTGCGGGGGACTCGATAGGGGAGCAGTACTTC

J gene: TRBJ2-3
D gene: .
clone size: few
V gene: TRBV12-3/TRBV12-4
CDR3 protein: CATSSLDTQYF
CDR3 DNA: TGTGCCACCAGCAGTTTAGATACGCAGTATTTT

J gene: TRBJ2-5
D gene: .
clone size: few
V gene: TRBV11-2
CDR3 protein: CASSSKQLTAFQETQYF
CDR3 DNA: TGTGCCAGCAGTTCTAAACAGCTGACAGCTTTCCAAGAGACCCAGTACTTC

J gene: TRBJ2-2
D gene: .
clone size: few
V gene: TRBV29-1
CDR3 protein: CSVEGLGRGELFF
CDR3 DNA: TGCAGCGTTGAAGGGCTAGGCCGCGGGGAGCTGTTTTTT

J gene: TRBJ1-2
D gene: TRBD1
clone size: few
V gene: TRBV7-2
CDR3 protein: CASSLEKGAGGYTF
CDR3 DNA: TGTGCCAGCAGCTTAGAAAAGGGGGCGGGTGGCTACACCTTC

J gene: TRBJ2-3
D gene: TRBD2
clone size: few
V gene: TRBV14
CDR3 protein: CASSLGIGLVAGADTQYF
CDR3 DNA: TGTGCCAGCAGCCTGGGGATAGGACTAGTAGCGGGAGCAGATACGCAGTATTTT

J gene: TRBJ1-2
D gene: TRBD1
clone size: .
V gene: TRBV3-1
CDR3 protein: CASSPWDSRTYSYTF
CDR3 DNA: TGTGCCAGCAGCCCCTGGGACAGCCGAACCTATAGCTACACCTTC

J gene: TRBJ2-5
D gene: TRBD1
clone size: many
V gene: TRBV5-1
CDR3 protein: CASSSGTVQETQYF
CDR3 DNA: TGCGCCAGCAGCTCCGGGACAGTTCAAGAGACCCAGTACTTC

J gene: TRBJ2-1
D gene: .
clone size: .
V gene: TRBV20-1
CDR3 protein: CSARLASGVNNEQFF
CDR3 DNA: TGCAGTGCTAGACTAGCGTCTGGGGTTAACAATGAGCAGTTCTTC

J gene: TRBJ2-5
D gene: .
clone size: .
V gene: TRBV20-1
CDR3 protein: CSATLETQYF
CDR3 DNA: TGCAGTGCCACCCTAGAGACCCAGTACTTC

J gene: TRBJ2-7
D gene: .
clone size: .
V gene: TRBV7-9
CDR3 protein: CASSATDLRGEQYF
CDR3 DNA: TGTGCCAGCAGCGCCACGGATCTTCGGGGAGAGCAGTACTTC